Presented here are 7 T cell receptor beta chains from one specimen sequenced in a study of OX40 agonist ivuxolimab in advanced cancers. Library preparation was by the immunoSEQ multiplex PCR assay. Sourced from immuneACCESS, this table was stored by TCRdb with only in-frame sequences that have V and J called. A share of the clones is absent; for the studies checked, an unresolved V gene accounts for under half, and the remainder has no known explanation. For this sample the table gives tens of thousands of clones, of which 92% were detected only once. Roughly a third of the sample belongs to the ten largest clones. This sample comprised CD4+ or CD8+ T cells sorted from blood, obtained in a trial of the OX40 agonist ivuxolimab. The receptor set was obtained from an adult with an advanced solid tumor such as melanoma, head and neck, liver or kidney cancer.

V usage is TRBV19 and J usage is TRBJ2-3, with D possibly TRBD1 on 6 matching bases. Trimming took off 3 bases at V and 0 bases at J, with 10 bases between the two ends. Germline-derived CDR1 and CDR2 are LNHDA and SQIVND (reference sequence). This CDR3 is 15 amino acids long. CDR3 region: CASSIRTASTDTQYF. DNA of the CDR3: TGTGCCAGTAGTATTAGGACAGCGAGCACAGATACGCAGTATTTT.

The chain employs TRBV5-6 and TRBJ2-5; perhaps TRBD1 as D (5 bases). Germline CDR1 SGHDT, CDR2 YYEEEE. The CDR3 is made up of 14 amino acids. V was shortened by 0 bases and J by 4 bases, with 10 bases between the two germline ends. CDR3 loop: CASSLDRTRETQYF. In DNA form, the CDR3 reads TGTGCCAGCAGCTTGGACAGGACCCGAGAGACCCAGTACTTC.

The chain is built from TRBV28 and TRBJ1-4; D is uncertain. Per the germline V gene, CDR1 is MDHEN and CDR2 is SYDVKM. Trimming removed 7 bases at V and 0 bases at J, with 15 bases between. This CDR3 comprises 16 residues. This CDR3 is CASTRERPTTNEKLFF. The CDR3 DNA reads as TGTGCCAGCACCCGGGAGCGCCCCACAACTAATGAAAAACTGTTTTTT.

The rearrangement uses TRBV7-9 and TRBJ2-7; no firm D call. The CDR3 length is 15 residues. CDR1 is SEHNR, CDR2 FQNEAQ, per germline (reference sequence). The V end was cut by 2 bases, the J end by 7 bases, with 18 bases between. The CDR3 nucleotides are TGTGCCAGCAGCTTAATCGTCTCCTTGGTCGGGGAGCAGTACTTC. This encodes CASSLIVSLVGEQYF.

This chain links TRBV30 with TRBJ2-2, with TRBD2 as a possible D gene (5 bases). The germline CDR1 and CDR2 sequences are GTSNPN and SVGIG (reference sequence). The CDR3 has 11 amino acids. V was clipped by 3 bases and J by 6 bases, with 5 bases between them. The CDR3 nucleotides read TGTGCCTGGAGGAGGGCCGGGGAGCTGTTTTTT. It is translated as CAWRRAGELFF. The variable domain in full, with the rest retrieved from reference TRBV30 and TRBJ2-2, is SQTIHQWPATLVQPVGSPLSLECTVEGTSNPNLYWYRQAAGRGLQLLFYSVGIGQISSEVPQNLSASRPQDRQFILSSKKLLLSDSGFYLCAWRRAGELFFGEGSRLTVL.

This rearrangement joins TRBV27 to TRBJ2-1; 9 bases are a match to TRBD1. V was pared by 5 bases and J by 9 bases, with 11 bases of the junction left unmatched. Germline V gene data show CDR1 as MNHEY and CDR2 as SMNVEV (reference sequence). The CDR3 runs 15 residues. The DNA for the CDR3 is TGTGCCAGCAGTCTCGGACAGGGGATGGTGGGTGAGCAGTTCTTC. The encoded protein is CASSLGQGMVGEQFF.

The V gene is TRBV4-3, the J gene TRBJ1-1; unclear D gene. CDR1 is LGHNA and CDR2 is YSLEER in the germline V gene. V lost 0 bases, J lost 4 bases, and 6 bases lay in between. The CDR3 is 13 amino acids. In DNA form, the CDR3 reads TGCGCCAGCAGCCAAGATGGGTCCACTGAAGCTTTCTTT. Encoded protein: CASSQDGSTEAFF.